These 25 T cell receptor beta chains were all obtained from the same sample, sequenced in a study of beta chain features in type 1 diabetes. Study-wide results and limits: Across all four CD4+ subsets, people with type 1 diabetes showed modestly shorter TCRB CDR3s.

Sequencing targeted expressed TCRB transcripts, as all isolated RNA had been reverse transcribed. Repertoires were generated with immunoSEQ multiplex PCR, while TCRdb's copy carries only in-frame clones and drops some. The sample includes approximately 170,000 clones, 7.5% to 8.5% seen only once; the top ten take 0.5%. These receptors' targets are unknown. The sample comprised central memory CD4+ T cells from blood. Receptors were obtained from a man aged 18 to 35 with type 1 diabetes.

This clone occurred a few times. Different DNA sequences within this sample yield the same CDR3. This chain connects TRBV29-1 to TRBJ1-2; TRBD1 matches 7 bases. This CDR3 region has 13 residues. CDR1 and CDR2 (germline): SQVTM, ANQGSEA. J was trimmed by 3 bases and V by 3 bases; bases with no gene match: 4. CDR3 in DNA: TGCAGCGTTGATAGACAGGGAGACTATGGCTACACCTTC. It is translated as CSVDRQGDYGYTF.

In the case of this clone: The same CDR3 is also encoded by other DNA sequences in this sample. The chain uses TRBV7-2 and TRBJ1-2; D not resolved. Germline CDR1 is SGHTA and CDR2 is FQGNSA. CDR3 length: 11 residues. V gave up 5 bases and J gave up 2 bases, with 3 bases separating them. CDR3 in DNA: TGTGCCAGCAGCCTGAACTATGGCTACACCTTC. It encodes CASSLNYGYTF.

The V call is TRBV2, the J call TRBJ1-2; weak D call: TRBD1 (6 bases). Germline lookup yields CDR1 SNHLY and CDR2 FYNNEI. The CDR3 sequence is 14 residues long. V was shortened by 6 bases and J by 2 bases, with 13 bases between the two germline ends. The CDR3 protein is CASSPDRWNYGYTF. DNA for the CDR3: TGTGCCAGCAGCCCGGACAGATGGAACTATGGCTACACCTTC.

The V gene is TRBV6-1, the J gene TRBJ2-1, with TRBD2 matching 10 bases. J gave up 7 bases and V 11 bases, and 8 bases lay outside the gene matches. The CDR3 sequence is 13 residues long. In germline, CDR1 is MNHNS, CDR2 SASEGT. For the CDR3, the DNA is TGTGCCGGTTCCGGGACTAGCGTAAATGAGCAGTTCTTC. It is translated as CAGSGTSVNEQFF.

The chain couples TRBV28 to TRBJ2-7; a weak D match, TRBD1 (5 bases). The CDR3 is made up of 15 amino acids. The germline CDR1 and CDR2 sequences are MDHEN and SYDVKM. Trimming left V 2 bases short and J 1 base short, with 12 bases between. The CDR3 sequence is CASSLTGANSYEQYF. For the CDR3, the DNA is TGTGCCAGCAGTTTAACAGGTGCCAATTCCTACGAGCAGTACTTC.

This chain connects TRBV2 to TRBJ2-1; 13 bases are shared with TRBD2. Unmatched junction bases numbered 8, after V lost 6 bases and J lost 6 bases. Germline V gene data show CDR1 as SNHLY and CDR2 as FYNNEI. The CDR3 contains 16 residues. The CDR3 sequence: CASSRTSGSASNEQFF. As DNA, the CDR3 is TGTGCCAGCAGCAGGACTAGCGGGAGTGCCAGCAATGAGCAGTTCTTC.

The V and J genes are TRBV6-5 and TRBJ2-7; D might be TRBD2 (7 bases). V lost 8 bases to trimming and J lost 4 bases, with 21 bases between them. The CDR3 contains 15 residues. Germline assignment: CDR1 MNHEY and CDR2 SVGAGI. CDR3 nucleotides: TGTGCCAGCTGTATAGGGGGGGCGTTCGTATACGAGCAGTACTTC. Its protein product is CASCIGGAFVYEQYF.

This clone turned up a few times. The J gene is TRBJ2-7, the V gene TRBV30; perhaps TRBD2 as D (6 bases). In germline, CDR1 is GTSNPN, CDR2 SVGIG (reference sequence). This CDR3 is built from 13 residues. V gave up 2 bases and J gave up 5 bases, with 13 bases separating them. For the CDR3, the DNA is TGTGCCTGGAGTCTCGGAGGGCCCGACGAGCAGTACTTC. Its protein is CAWSLGGPDEQYF.

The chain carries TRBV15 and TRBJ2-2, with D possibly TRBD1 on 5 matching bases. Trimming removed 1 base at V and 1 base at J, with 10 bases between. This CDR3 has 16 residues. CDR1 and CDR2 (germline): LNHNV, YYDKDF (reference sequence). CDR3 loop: CATSRAQGRNTGELFF. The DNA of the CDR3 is TGTGCCACCAGCAGAGCCCAGGGAAGGAACACCGGGGAGCTGTTTTTT.

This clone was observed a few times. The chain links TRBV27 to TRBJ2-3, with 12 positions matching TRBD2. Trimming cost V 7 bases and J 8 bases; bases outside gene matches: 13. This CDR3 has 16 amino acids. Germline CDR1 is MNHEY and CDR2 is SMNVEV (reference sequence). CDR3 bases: TGTGCCAGCACCCTAACGACTAGCGGGAGAGGGGCTACGCAGTATTTT. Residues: CASTLTTSGRGATQYF.

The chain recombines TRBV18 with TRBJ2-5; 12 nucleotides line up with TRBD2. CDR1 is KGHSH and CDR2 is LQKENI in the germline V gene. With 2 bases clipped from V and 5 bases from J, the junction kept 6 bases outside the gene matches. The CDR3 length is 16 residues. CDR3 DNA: TGTGCCAGCTCACCAAACTCTAGCGGGAGGGAGGAGACCCAGTACTTC. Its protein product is CASSPNSSGREETQYF.

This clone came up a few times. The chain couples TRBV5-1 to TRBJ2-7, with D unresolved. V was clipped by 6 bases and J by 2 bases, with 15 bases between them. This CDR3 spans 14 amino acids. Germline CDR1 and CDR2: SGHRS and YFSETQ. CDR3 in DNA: TGCGCCAGCACGGCCCCAGGCCCGCCCTACGAGCAGTACTTC. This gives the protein CASTAPGPPYEQYF.

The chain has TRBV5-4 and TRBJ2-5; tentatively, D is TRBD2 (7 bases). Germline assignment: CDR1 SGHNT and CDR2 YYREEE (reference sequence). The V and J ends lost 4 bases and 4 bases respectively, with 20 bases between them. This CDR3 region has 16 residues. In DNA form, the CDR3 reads TGTGCCAGCAGCCAAGAAAGTTGGAGGGGGGGAGAGACCCAGTACTTC. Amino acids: CASSQESWRGGETQYF.

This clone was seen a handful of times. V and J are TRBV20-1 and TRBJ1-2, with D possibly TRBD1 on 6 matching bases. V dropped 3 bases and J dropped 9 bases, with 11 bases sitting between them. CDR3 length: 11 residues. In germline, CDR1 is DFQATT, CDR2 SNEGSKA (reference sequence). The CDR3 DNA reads TGCAGTGCTAGCGGGGGGGCGAGCTACACCTTC. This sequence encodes CSASGGASYTF.

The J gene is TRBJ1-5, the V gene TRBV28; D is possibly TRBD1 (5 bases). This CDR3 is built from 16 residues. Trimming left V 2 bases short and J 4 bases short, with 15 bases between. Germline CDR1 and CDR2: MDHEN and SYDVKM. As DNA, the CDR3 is TGTGCCAGCAGTTTAGGATGGAGGGGTTCTAATCAGCCCCAGCATTTT. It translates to CASSLGWRGSNQPQHF.

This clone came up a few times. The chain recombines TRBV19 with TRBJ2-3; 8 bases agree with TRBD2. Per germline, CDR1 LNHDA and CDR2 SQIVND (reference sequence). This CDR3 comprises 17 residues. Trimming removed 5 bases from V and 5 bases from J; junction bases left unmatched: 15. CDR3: CASSSNTGLVLVDTQYF. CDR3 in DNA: TGTGCCAGTAGTTCTAATACGGGACTAGTTTTGGTAGATACGCAGTATTTT.

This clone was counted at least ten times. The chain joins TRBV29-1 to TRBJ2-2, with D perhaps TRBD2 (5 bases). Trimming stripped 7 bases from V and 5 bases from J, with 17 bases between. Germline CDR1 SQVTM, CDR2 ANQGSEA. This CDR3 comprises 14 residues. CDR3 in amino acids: CSAYGDMRTGELFF. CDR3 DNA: TGCAGCGCCTACGGGGATATGAGGACCGGGGAGCTGTTTTTT.

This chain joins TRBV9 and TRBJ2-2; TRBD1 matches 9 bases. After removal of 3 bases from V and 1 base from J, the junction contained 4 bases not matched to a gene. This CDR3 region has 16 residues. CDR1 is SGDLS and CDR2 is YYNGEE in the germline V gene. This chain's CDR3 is CASSGHRGLNTGELFF. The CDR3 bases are TGTGCCAGCAGCGGGCACAGGGGGCTGAACACCGGGGAGCTGTTTTTT.

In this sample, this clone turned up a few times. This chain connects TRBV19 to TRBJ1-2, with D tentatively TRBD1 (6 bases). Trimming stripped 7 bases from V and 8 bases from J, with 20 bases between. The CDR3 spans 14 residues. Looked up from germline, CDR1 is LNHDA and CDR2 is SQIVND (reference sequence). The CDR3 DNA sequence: TGTGCCAGTACTCAGCCCCGGGGGGCACTAGGCTACACCTTC. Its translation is CASTQPRGALGYTF.

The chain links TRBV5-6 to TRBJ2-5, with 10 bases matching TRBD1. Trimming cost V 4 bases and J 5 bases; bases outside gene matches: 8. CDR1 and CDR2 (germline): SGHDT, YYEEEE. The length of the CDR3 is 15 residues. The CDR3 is CASSRRDRGGETQYF. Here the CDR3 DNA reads TGTGCCAGCAGCCGCCGGGACAGGGGAGGGGAGACCCAGTACTTC.

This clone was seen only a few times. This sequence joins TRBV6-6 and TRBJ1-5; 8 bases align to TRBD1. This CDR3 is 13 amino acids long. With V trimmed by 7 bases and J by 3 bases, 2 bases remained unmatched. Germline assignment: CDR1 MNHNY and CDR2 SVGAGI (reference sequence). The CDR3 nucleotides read TGTGCCAGCATGGACAGGGACAATCAGCCCCAGCATTTT. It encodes CASMDRDNQPQHF.

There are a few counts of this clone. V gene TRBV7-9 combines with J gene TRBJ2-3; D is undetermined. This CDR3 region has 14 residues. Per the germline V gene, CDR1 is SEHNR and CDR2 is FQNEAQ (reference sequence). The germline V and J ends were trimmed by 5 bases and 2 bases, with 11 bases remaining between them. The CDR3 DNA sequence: TGTGCCAGCAGCAAAAGACTCGTCACAGATACGCAGTATTTT. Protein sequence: CASSKRLVTDTQYF.

The CDR3 here is CAISDGTSGSNEQFF. The CDR3 DNA reads as TGTGCCATCAGTGACGGGACTAGCGGATCTAATGAGCAGTTCTTC. V and J are TRBV10-3 and TRBJ2-1, with 11 bases matching TRBD2. Germline lookup yields CDR1 ENHRY and CDR2 SYGVKD. Unmatched junction bases numbered 5, after V lost 3 bases and J lost 7 bases. The CDR3 contains 15 residues.

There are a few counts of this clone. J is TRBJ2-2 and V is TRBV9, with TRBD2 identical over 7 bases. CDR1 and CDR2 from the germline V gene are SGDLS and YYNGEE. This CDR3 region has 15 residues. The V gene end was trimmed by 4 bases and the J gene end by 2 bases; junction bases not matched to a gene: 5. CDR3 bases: TGTGCCAGCAGCCCTTGGGGGGGAAACACCGGGGAGCTGTTTTTT. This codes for CASSPWGGNTGELFF.

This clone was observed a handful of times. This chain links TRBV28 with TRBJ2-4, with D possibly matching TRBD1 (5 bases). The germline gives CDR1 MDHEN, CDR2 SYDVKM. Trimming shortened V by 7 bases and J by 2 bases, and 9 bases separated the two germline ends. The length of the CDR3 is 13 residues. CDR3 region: CASIDSTKNIQYF. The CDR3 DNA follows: TGTGCCAGCATAGACAGTACCAAAAACATTCAGTACTTC.